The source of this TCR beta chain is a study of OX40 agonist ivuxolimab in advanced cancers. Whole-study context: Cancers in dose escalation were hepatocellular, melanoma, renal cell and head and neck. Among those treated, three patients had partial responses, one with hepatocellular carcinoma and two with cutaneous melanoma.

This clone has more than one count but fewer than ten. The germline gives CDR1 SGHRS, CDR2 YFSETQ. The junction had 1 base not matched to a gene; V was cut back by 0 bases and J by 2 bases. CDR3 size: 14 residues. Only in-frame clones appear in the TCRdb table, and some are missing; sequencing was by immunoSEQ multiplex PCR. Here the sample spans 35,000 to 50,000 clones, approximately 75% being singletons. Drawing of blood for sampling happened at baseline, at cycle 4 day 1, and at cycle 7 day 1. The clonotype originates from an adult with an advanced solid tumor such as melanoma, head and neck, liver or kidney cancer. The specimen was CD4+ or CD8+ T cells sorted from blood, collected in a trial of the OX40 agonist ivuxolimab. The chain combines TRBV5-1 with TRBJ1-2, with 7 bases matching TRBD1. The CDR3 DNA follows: TGCGCCAGCAGCTTGGCAGGGGGGAACTATGGCTACACCTTC. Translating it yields CASSLAGGNYGYTF.